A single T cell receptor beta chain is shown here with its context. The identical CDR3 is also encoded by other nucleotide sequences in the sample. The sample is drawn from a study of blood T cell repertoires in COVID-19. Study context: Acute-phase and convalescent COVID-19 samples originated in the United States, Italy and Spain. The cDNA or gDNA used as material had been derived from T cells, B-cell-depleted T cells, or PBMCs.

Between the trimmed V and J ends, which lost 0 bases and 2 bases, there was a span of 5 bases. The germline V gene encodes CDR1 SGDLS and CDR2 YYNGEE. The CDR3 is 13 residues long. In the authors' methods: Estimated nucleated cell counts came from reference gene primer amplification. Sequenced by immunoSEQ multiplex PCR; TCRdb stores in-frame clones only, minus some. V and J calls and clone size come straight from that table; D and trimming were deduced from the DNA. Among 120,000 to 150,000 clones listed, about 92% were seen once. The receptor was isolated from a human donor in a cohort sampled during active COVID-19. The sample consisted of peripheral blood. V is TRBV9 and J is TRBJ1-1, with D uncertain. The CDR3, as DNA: TGTGCCAGCAGCGTAGGGCCTAACACTGAAGCTTTCTTT. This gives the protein CASSVGPNTEAFF.